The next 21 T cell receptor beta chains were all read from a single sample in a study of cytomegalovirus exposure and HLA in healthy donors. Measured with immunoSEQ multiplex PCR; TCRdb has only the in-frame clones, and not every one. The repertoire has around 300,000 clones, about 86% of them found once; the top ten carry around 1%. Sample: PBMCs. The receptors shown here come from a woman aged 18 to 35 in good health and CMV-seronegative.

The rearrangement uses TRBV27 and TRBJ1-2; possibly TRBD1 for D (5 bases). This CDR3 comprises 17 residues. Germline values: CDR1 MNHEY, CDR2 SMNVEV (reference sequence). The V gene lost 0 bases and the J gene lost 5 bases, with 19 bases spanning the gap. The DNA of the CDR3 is TGTGCCAGCAGTTTATCTGGGTTCGGGGGGTTGGGGTATGGCTACACCTTC. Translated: CASSLSGFGGLGYGYTF.

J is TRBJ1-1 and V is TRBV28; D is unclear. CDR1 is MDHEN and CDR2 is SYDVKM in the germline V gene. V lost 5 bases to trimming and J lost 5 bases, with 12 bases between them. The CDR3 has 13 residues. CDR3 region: CASSTGGRTEAFF. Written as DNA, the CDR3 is TGTGCCAGCAGTACCGGCGGGCGGACTGAAGCTTTCTTT.

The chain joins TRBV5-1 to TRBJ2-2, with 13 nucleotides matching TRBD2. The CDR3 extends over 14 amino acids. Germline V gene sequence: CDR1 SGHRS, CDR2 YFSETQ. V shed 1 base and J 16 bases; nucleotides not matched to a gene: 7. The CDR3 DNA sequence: TGCGCCAGCAGCTTGAGGACTAGCGGGAGAAAAGGGTTTTTT. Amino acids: CASSLRTSGRKGFF.

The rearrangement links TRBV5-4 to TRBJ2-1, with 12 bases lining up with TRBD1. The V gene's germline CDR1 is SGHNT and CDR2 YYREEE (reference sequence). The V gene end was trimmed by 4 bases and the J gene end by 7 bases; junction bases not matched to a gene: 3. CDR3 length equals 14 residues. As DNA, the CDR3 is TGTGCCAGCAGCCGGGACAGGGGGCTGAATGAGCAGTTCTTC. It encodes CASSRDRGLNEQFF.

This CDR3 reads CASSVGFGGGDTYEQYF. The CDR3 DNA reads TGTGCCAGCAGCGTAGGTTTTGGGGGAGGGGATACCTACGAGCAGTACTTC. The chain has TRBV9 and TRBJ2-7, with TRBD2 identical over 7 bases. Germline V gene data show CDR1 as SGDLS and CDR2 as YYNGEE. Trimming took 0 bases from V and 2 from J; bases not matched to a gene: 11. CDR3 length equals 17 residues.

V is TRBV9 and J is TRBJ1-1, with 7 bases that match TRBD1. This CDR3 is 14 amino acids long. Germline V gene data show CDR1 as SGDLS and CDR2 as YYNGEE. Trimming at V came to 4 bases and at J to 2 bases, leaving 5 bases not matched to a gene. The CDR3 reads CASSLGQINTEAFF. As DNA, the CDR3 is TGTGCCAGCAGCCTGGGACAGATTAACACTGAAGCTTTCTTT.

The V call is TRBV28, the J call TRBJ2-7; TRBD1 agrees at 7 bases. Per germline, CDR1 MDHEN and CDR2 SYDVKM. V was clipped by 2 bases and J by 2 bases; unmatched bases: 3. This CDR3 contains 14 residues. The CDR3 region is CASSLIGTAYEQYF. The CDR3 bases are TGTGCCAGCAGTTTAATTGGGACAGCCTACGAGCAGTACTTC.

CDR3 sequence reads: CASSLGPLAGGRNEQFF. CDR3 in DNA: TGCGCCAGCAGCTTGGGCCCTCTCGCGGGGGGGCGGAATGAGCAGTTCTTC. V and J are TRBV5-1 and TRBJ2-1; 9 bases map to TRBD2. J was trimmed by 7 bases and V by 0 bases; bases with no gene match: 11. The length of the CDR3 is 17 residues. CDR1 SGHRS and CDR2 YFSETQ come from the germline V gene.

The CDR3 DNA reads as TGTGCCAGCAGCTTGGCGTCTTGGGGAGCGGAGACCCAGTACTTC. Residues: CASSLASWGAETQYF. The gene calls are TRBV5-6 and TRBJ2-5; D might be TRBD2 (5 bases). Germline V gene sequence: CDR1 SGHDT, CDR2 YYEEEE. This CDR3 has 15 amino acids. V was pared by 0 bases and J by 5 bases, with 14 bases between.

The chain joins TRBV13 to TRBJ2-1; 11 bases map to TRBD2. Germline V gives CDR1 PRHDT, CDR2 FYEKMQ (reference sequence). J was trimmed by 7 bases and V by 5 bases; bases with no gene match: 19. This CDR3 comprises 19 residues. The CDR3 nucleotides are TGTGCCAGCAGCCGCGGGGAGGGGGCGACTAGCGGGACGGGTAATGAGCAGTTCTTC. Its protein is CASSRGEGATSGTGNEQFF.

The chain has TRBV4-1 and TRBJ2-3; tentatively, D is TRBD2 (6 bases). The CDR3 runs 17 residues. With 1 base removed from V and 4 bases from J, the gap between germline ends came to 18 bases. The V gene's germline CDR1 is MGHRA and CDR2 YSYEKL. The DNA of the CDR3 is TGCGCCAGCAGCCAAGGTATTAGGAGGGGTTGGGCAGATACGCAGTATTTT. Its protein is CASSQGIRRGWADTQYF.

Here the CDR3 DNA reads TGTGCCAGCAGTTTATCCTCCCGGGTGCGGAAACTGTTTTTT. It is translated as CASSLSSRVRKLFF. The chain employs TRBV27 and TRBJ1-4; D is uncertain. CDR1 and CDR2 (germline): MNHEY, SMNVEV (reference sequence). This CDR3 is 14 amino acids long. Trimming shortened V by 0 bases and J by 11 bases, and 13 bases separated the two germline ends. The entire variable domain, with the rest obtained from reference TRBV27 and TRBJ1-4, is as follows: EAQVTQNPRYLITVTGKKLTVTCSQNMNHEYMSWYRQDPGLGLRQIYYSMNVEVTDKGDVPEGYKVSRKEKRNFPLILESPSPNQTSLYFCASSLSSRVRKLFFGSGTQLSVL.

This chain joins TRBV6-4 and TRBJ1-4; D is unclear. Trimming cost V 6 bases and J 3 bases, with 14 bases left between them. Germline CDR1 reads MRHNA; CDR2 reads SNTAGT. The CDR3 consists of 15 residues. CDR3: CASSPRGSPNEKLFF. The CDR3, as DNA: TGTGCCAGCAGCCCCCGGGGTAGTCCTAATGAAAAACTGTTTTTT.

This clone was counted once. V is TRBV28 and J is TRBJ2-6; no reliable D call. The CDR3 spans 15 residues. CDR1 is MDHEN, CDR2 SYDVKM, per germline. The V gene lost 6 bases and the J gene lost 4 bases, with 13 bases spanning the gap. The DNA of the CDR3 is TGTGCCAGCAGGATAGAGAAGTCAGGGGCCAACGTCCTGACTTTC. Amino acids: CASRIEKSGANVLTF.

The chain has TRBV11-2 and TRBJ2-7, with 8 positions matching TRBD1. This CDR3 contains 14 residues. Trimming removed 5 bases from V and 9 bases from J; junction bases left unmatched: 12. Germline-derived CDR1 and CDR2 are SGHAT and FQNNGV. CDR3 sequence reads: CASSPLGQGYRQYF. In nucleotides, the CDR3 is TGTGCCAGCAGCCCCCTCGGACAGGGCTACCGGCAGTACTTC.

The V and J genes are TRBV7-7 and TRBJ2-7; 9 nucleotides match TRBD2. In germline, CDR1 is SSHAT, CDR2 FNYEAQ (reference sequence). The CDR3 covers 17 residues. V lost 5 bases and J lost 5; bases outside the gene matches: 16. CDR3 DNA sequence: TGTGCCAGCAGCCAGTACCCGGGGCGGGAGGGCCTCAACGAGCAGTACTTC. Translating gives CASSQYPGREGLNEQYF.

DNA of the CDR3: TGTGCCAGTAGTACCCTCGACAGGGGGGAGTATGGCTACACCTTC. Protein sequence: CASSTLDRGEYGYTF. The chain recombines TRBV19 with TRBJ1-2; 9 nucleotides align to TRBD1. V was pared by 4 bases and J by 5 bases, with 8 bases of the junction left unmatched. The CDR3 totals 15 residues. Per the germline V gene, CDR1 is LNHDA and CDR2 is SQIVND (reference sequence).

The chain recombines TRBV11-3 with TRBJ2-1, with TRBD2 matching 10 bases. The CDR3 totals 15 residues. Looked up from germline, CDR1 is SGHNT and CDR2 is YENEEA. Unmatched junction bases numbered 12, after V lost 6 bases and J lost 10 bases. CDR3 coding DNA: TGTGCCAGCAGGAGAACTAGCGGGGCCGGGTGGGAGCAGTTCTTC. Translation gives CASRRTSGAGWEQFF.

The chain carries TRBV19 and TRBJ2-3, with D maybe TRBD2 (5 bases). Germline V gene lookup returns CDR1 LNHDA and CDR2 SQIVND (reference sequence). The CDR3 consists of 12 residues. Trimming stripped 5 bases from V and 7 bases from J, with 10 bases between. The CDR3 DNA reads TGTGCCAGTAGTGAGGGCCAGAATACGCAGTATTTT. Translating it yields CASSEGQNTQYF.

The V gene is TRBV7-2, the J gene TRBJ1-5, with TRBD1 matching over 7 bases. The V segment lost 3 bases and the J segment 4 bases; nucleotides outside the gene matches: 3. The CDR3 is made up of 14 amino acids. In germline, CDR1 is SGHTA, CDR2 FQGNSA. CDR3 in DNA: TGTGCCAGCAGCTTCCGACAGGGTAATCAGCCCCAGCATTTT. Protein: CASSFRQGNQPQHF. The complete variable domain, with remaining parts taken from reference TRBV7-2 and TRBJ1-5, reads GAGVSQSPSNKVTEKGKDVELRCDPISGHTALYWYRQSLGQGLEFLIYFQGNSAPDKSGLPSDRFSAERTGGSVSTLTIQRTQQEDSAVYLCASSFRQGNQPQHFGDGTRLSIL.

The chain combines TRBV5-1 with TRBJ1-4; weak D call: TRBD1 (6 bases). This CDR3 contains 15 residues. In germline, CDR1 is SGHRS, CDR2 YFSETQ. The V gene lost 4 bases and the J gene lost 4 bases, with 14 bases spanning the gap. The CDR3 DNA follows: TGCGCCAGCAGCACCGGACAGCATCTTAATGAAAAACTGTTTTTT. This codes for CASSTGQHLNEKLFF.